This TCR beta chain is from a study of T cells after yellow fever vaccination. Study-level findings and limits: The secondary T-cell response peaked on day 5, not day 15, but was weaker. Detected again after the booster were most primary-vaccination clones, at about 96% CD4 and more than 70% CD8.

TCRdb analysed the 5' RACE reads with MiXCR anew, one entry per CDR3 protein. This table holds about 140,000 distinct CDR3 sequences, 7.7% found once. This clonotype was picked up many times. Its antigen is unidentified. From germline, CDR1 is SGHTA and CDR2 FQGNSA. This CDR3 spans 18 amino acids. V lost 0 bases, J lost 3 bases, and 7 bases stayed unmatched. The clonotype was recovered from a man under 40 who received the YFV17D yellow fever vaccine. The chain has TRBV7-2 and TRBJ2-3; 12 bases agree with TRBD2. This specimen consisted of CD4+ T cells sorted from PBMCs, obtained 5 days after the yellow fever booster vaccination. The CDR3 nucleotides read TGTGCCAGCAGCTTAGCGGTTCGAGGGACTAGCGGGACAGATACGCAGTATTTT. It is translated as CASSLAVRGTSGTDTQYF.